These 27 T cell receptor beta chains came from one sample sequenced in a study of cytomegalovirus exposure and HLA in healthy donors. The assay was immunoSEQ multiplex PCR, and TCRdb's table has in-frame clones only and misses some. The table includes 150,000 to 200,000 clones, approximately 88% detected once. The sequenced sample was PBMCs. The receptors come from a young man in good health and CMV-seropositive.

This clone was counted once. The chain joins TRBV16 to TRBJ2-7; D remains ambiguous. Looked up from germline, CDR1 is KGHSY and CDR2 is FQNENV. V lost 0 bases to trimming and J lost 7 bases, with 7 bases between them. CDR3 length: 12 amino acids. The chain's CDR3 is CASSQSTREQYF. For the CDR3, the DNA is TGTGCCAGCAGCCAATCGACGCGGGAGCAGTACTTC.

J is TRBJ2-3 and V is TRBV25-1; D may be TRBD1 (5 bases). The V gene's germline CDR1 is MGHDK and CDR2 SYGVNS. Trimming took off 2 bases at V and 0 bases at J, with 12 bases between the two ends. CDR3 length: 16 amino acids. The CDR3 protein is CASSEISGPSTDTQYF. CDR3 nucleotide sequence: TGTGCCAGCAGTGAAATCTCAGGGCCTAGCACAGATACGCAGTATTTT. Variable domain in full (rest from reference TRBV25-1 and TRBJ2-3): EADIYQTPRYLVIGTGKKITLECSQTMGHDKMYWYQQDPGMELHLIHYSYGVNSTEKGDLSSESTVSRIRTEHFPLTLESARPSHTSQYLCASSEISGPSTDTQYFGPGTRLTVL.

This clone was seen only once. The chain joins TRBV20-1 to TRBJ2-7, with 10 bases aligning to TRBD2. Looked up from germline, CDR1 is DFQATT and CDR2 is SNEGSKA (reference sequence). This CDR3 has 11 amino acids. V was pared by 8 bases and J by 7 bases, with 5 bases of the junction left unmatched. This CDR3 is CSQVAGGEQYF. The CDR3 coding sequence is TGCAGTCAAGTAGCGGGAGGTGAGCAGTACTTC.

The CDR3 nucleotides read TGTGCCAGCAGCGTAGGGACTAGCGGGCCCCGTAGCACAGATACGCAGTATTTT. Translating gives CASSVGTSGPRSTDTQYF. The rearrangement uses TRBV9 and TRBJ2-3; 11 bases line up with TRBD2. Germline lookup yields CDR1 SGDLS and CDR2 YYNGEE. Trimming took 0 bases from V and 0 from J; bases not matched to a gene: 6. The CDR3 length is 18 residues. Variable domain in full (rest from reference TRBV9 and TRBJ2-3): DSGVTQTPKHLITATGQRVTLRCSPRSGDLSVYWYQQSLDQGLQFLIQYYNGEERAKGNILERFSAQQFPDLHSELNLSSLELGDSALYFCASSVGTSGPRSTDTQYFGPGTRLTVL.

The genes are TRBV5-4 and TRBJ1-1, with TRBD1 matching 9 bases. CDR1 is SGHNT, CDR2 YYREEE, per germline (reference sequence). CDR3 length: 16 amino acids. V gave up 4 bases and J gave up 4 bases; unmatched junction bases: 11. CDR3 residues: CASSPQLGQGSTEAFF. Written as DNA, the CDR3 is TGTGCCAGCAGCCCACAACTAGGACAGGGGAGCACTGAAGCTTTCTTT.

The chain couples TRBV6-6 to TRBJ2-1, with TRBD2 as a possible D gene (6 bases). The CDR3 sequence is 15 residues long. CDR1 is MNHNY, CDR2 SVGAGI, per germline (reference sequence). V was clipped by 8 bases and J by 0 bases, with 14 bases between them. The DNA for the CDR3 is TGTGCCAGCCGTCTAGCGCAGAGCTCCTACAATGAGCAGTTCTTC. It is translated as CASRLAQSSYNEQFF.

CDR3 coding DNA: TGCGCCAGCAGCTTGGGGACAGAGCTAAACACCATATATTTT. Its protein is CASSLGTELNTIYF. This chain links TRBV5-1 with TRBJ1-3; weak D call: TRBD1 (6 bases). Germline assignment: CDR1 SGHRS and CDR2 YFSETQ. The V gene lost 0 bases and the J gene lost 6 bases, with 10 bases spanning the gap. This CDR3 has 14 amino acids.

The chain uses TRBV12-5 and TRBJ2-1; maybe TRBD1 (5 bases). The CDR3 covers 15 residues. V lost 4 bases, J lost 0 bases, and 10 bases lay in between. Germline assignment: CDR1 LGHNT and CDR2 FRNRAP. This CDR3 reads CASGSSTDSYNEQFF. The CDR3 DNA is TGTGCTAGTGGTTCCTCGACAGACTCCTACAATGAGCAGTTCTTC.

The chain has TRBV5-1 and TRBJ2-2; 9 bases match TRBD1. Germline lookup yields CDR1 SGHRS and CDR2 YFSETQ. The CDR3 runs 16 residues. V shed 3 bases, J shed 4 bases, and the junction held 7 bases outside the gene matches. In DNA form, the CDR3 reads TGCGCCAGCAGCTCTACAGGGGGCGATAGCACCGGGGAGCTGTTTTTT. Its translation: CASSSTGGDSTGELFF.

This clone was seen a single time. The chain uses TRBV7-2 and TRBJ2-7; 7 positions match TRBD1. This CDR3 has 16 residues. J gave up 1 base and V 3 bases, and 9 bases lay outside the gene matches. Germline CDR1 SGHTA, CDR2 FQGNSA. DNA for the CDR3: TGTGCCAGCAGCTTCAGGACAGGTCCAAATTCCTACGAGCAGTACTTC. Protein: CASSFRTGPNSYEQYF. Filled out from reference TRBV7-2 and TRBJ2-7, the complete variable domain reads GAGVSQSPSNKVTEKGKDVELRCDPISGHTALYWYRQSLGQGLEFLIYFQGNSAPDKSGLPSDRFSAERTGGSVSTLTIQRTQQEDSAVYLCASSFRTGPNSYEQYFGPGTRLTVT.

The rearrangement joins TRBV7-3 to TRBJ2-5; 8 bases line up with TRBD1. This CDR3 has 13 amino acids. Germline CDR1 and CDR2: SGHTA and FQGTGA. V shed 5 bases, J shed 5 bases, and the junction held 4 bases outside the gene matches. CDR3 in DNA: TGTGCCAGCAGCCAGGGGGCTGGGGAGACCCAGTACTTC. Translated, it gives CASSQGAGETQYF.

The gene calls are TRBV4-1 and TRBJ1-5; D unresolved. CDR1 and CDR2 from the germline V gene are MGHRA and YSYEKL. V was trimmed by 4 bases and J by 5 bases, leaving 12 bases between them. The CDR3 is 14 residues long. The CDR3 nucleotides read TGCGCCAGCAGCCGAATCCTGGGCGATCAGCCCCAGCATTTT. Translation gives CASSRILGDQPQHF.

The V call is TRBV27, the J call TRBJ2-7, with D possibly TRBD2 on 6 matching bases. There are 13 residues in the CDR3. Germline lookup yields CDR1 MNHEY and CDR2 SMNVEV (reference sequence). The ends were cut back, 8 bases at V and 5 bases at J, with 16 bases in the middle. CDR3 bases: TGTGCCAGCTCCCACACAGTAGCGGACGAGCAGTACTTC. It codes for CASSHTVADEQYF.

This clone appeared once. This chain connects TRBV7-3 to TRBJ2-1; 7 bases align to TRBD2. Germline CDR1 and CDR2: SGHTA and FQGTGA. The V segment lost 1 base and the J segment 9 bases; nucleotides outside the gene matches: 12. CDR3 size: 16 residues. CDR3 in amino acids: CASSLRVGGSKAEQFF. CDR3 coding DNA: TGTGCCAGCAGCTTAAGGGTCGGCGGGAGTAAGGCTGAGCAGTTCTTC. Full variable domain (rest looked up from reference TRBV7-3 and TRBJ2-1): GAGVSQTPSNKVTEKGKYVELRCDPISGHTALYWYRQSLGQGPEFLIYFQGTGAADDSGLPNDRFFAVRPEGSVSTLKIQRTERGDSAVYLCASSLRVGGSKAEQFFGPGTRLTVL.

This clone turned up a few times. The chain recombines TRBV7-3 with TRBJ2-3; D is unresolved. The CDR3 covers 15 residues. Trimming pared 5 bases from V and 0 bases from J, leaving 12 bases between. CDR1 SGHTA and CDR2 FQGTGA come from the germline V gene. For the CDR3, the DNA is TGTGCCAGCAGCCCTGGGCCTTTTAGCACAGATACGCAGTATTTT. Translated, it gives CASSPGPFSTDTQYF.

This clone occurred a few times. The genes are TRBV5-1 and TRBJ1-2; possibly TRBD1 for D (6 bases). CDR3 length equals 15 residues. V was shortened by 4 bases and J by 4 bases, with 17 bases between the two germline ends. Germline V gene data show CDR1 as SGHRS and CDR2 as YFSETQ. The CDR3 DNA follows: TGCGCCAGCAGCCCCCGGACAGCTCACCTCTATGGCTACACCTTC. Amino acid sequence: CASSPRTAHLYGYTF.

J is TRBJ2-1 and V is TRBV5-1; a weak D match, TRBD2 (6 bases). The ends were cut back, 7 bases at V and 8 bases at J, with 19 bases in the middle. Germline CDR1 reads SGHRS; CDR2 reads YFSETQ. The CDR3 is 14 amino acids. The DNA of the CDR3 is TGCGCCAGCTGGGACTGGTCGAAAGGCCATGAGCAGTTCTTC. Translation: CASWDWSKGHEQFF.

The V and J genes are TRBV9 and TRBJ2-5, with a tentative D call TRBD2 (5 bases). V was pared by 0 bases and J by 5 bases, with 14 bases between. Germline CDR1 reads SGDLS; CDR2 reads YYNGEE. The CDR3 consists of 15 residues. The CDR3, as DNA: TGTGCCAGCAGCGTAGGGGCTAGCCCCCGGGAGACCCAGTACTTC. Translating it yields CASSVGASPRETQYF.

This clone showed up just once. The CDR3 sequence is CASSPTGAYEQYF. CDR3 sequence (DNA): TGTGCCAGCAGTCCGACAGGGGCCTACGAGCAGTACTTC. V is TRBV6-5 and J is TRBJ2-7; TRBD1 aligns across 8 bases. V shed 5 bases, J shed 2 bases, and the junction held 2 bases outside the gene matches. Per germline, CDR1 MNHEY and CDR2 SVGAGI. This CDR3 has 13 amino acids.

V is TRBV28 and J is TRBJ1-1, with D perhaps TRBD1 (6 bases). Germline assignment: CDR1 MDHEN and CDR2 SYDVKM. This CDR3 contains 14 residues. V lost 6 bases to trimming and J lost 6 bases, with 17 bases between them. CDR3 loop: CASRGLGGSAEAFF. DNA of the CDR3: TGTGCCAGCAGGGGGCTTGGGGGCAGCGCTGAAGCTTTCTTT.

The chain carries TRBV2 and TRBJ2-1; no reliable D call. From germline, CDR1 is SNHLY and CDR2 FYNNEI. V was cut by 10 bases and J by 7 bases, with 11 bases left in between. This CDR3 contains 11 residues. The CDR3 region has the DNA TGTGCCAAAGAAGCCGGGAATGAGCAGTTCTTC. Its translation: CAKEAGNEQFF. Full variable domain (rest looked up from reference TRBV2 and TRBJ2-1): EPEVTQTPSHQVTQMGQEVILRCVPISNHLYFYWYRQILGQKVEFLVSFYNNEISEKSEIFDDQFSVERPDGSNFTLKIRSTKLEDSAMYFCAKEAGNEQFFGPGTRLTVL.

The J gene is TRBJ1-1, the V gene TRBV29-1; TRBD1 matches at 10 bases. V gave up 7 bases and J gave up 5 bases; unmatched junction bases: 4. Germline V gene sequence: CDR1 SQVTM, CDR2 ANQGSEA. The CDR3 is 12 amino acids. The CDR3 reads CSAGQGGTEAFF. DNA of the CDR3: TGCAGCGCCGGACAGGGGGGAACTGAAGCTTTCTTT.

The chain links TRBV27 to TRBJ2-7; tentative D call: TRBD1 (6 bases). Trimming cost V 2 bases and J 1 base, with 15 bases left between them. The CDR3 totals 16 residues. Looked up from germline, CDR1 is MNHEY and CDR2 is SMNVEV (reference sequence). The CDR3 loop is CASSLDSGHPSYEQYF. CDR3 coding DNA: TGTGCCAGCAGTTTAGATTCGGGACACCCTTCCTACGAGCAGTACTTC.

The CDR3 DNA follows: TGTGCCTCACATGGTTCCGCGGGGGCGGGCACCGGGGAGCTGTTTTTT. Translated: CASHGSAGAGTGELFF. The chain carries TRBV2 and TRBJ2-2; tentative D call: TRBD2 (7 bases). V lost 11 bases to trimming and J lost 4 bases, with 23 bases between them. From germline, CDR1 is SNHLY and CDR2 FYNNEI. The CDR3 loop spans 16 amino acids.

The rearrangement uses TRBV5-1 and TRBJ2-7, with TRBD2 as a possible D gene (7 bases). Germline CDR1 and CDR2: SGHRS and YFSETQ. Trimming took off 4 bases at V and 6 bases at J, with 20 bases between the two ends. The CDR3 has 15 residues. CDR3 amino acids: CASSSGTPNQCEQYF. In nucleotides, the CDR3 is TGCGCCAGCAGCAGCGGGACACCTAACCAATGCGAGCAGTACTTC. The full variable domain, completed using reference TRBV5-1 and TRBJ2-7, is KAGVTQTPRYLIKTRGQQVTLSCSPISGHRSVSWYQQTPGQGLQFLFEYFSETQRNKGNFPGRFSGRQFSNSRSEMNVSTLELGDSALYLCASSSGTPNQCEQYFGPGTRLTVT.

The V and J genes are TRBV19 and TRBJ2-2, with 8 nucleotides matching TRBD1. The junction had 4 bases not matched to a gene; V was cut back by 5 bases and J by 2 bases. The CDR3 contains 15 residues. CDR1 is LNHDA and CDR2 is SQIVND in the germline V gene (reference sequence). DNA for the CDR3: TGTGCCAGTAGTGCCGGACAGGGTAACACCGGGGAGCTGTTTTTT. Its translation: CASSAGQGNTGELFF.

V is TRBV6-5 and J is TRBJ2-7; TRBD1 matches at 10 bases. Germline V gene lookup returns CDR1 MNHEY and CDR2 SVGAGI. Trimming cost V 1 base and J 4 bases; bases outside gene matches: 4. The CDR3 consists of 15 residues. The CDR3 protein is CASSYYRTGGYEQYF. The CDR3 DNA follows: TGTGCCAGCAGTTACTACCGGACAGGGGGATACGAGCAGTACTTC.